This T cell receptor beta chain came from a study of OX40 agonist ivuxolimab in advanced cancers. The table came from immunoSEQ multiplex PCR; TCRdb's copy has only in-frame clones and leaves some out. This table has around 84,000 clones, under 90% appearing once. There are 15 residues in the CDR3. V was trimmed by 4 bases and J by 9 bases, leaving 19 bases between them. Germline V CDR1 and CDR2: MDHEN, SYDVKM. Blood got drawn at baseline, again on cycle 4 day 1, and then on cycle 7 day 1. This sequence was found in an adult with an advanced solid tumor such as melanoma, head and neck, liver or kidney cancer. V usage is TRBV28 and J usage is TRBJ2-1; weak D call: TRBD2 (7 bases). The sequences come from CD4+ or CD8+ T cells sorted from blood, collected in a trial of the OX40 agonist ivuxolimab. CDR3 amino acids: CASSSGGTGRGEQFF. CDR3 bases: TGTGCCAGCAGTTCGGGGGGTACAGGGCGAGGTGAGCAGTTCTTC.